Below, 8 T cell receptor beta chains from the same sample are listed, as sequenced in a study of neurological immune-mediated disorders (dated by TCRdb to the late 2010s). According to the study, the label for this sample's time point signals: longitudinal time-point 2. Library construction relied on 5' RACE. Sequenced on an Illumina HiSeq 2500. Using fastp trimming at Q25 and MiXCR clonotype assembly, TCRdb reanalyzed the public sequencing data and kept in-frame beta chains. Rows are unified per CDR3 protein, each entry keeping the most common DNA and genes. The sample contains 100,000 or so distinct CDR3 sequences, less than 15% of them found a single time. Under 6% of the sample rests with the top ten. Sequenced input: PBMCs. The receptors come from a female donor with HTLV-1-associated myelopathy (HAM/TSP).

This clonotype has at least ten counts. The chain uses TRBV5-1 and TRBJ2-7; the D call may be TRBD1 or TRBD2 (5 bases each). The CDR3 is 13 residues long. From germline, CDR1 is SGHRS and CDR2 YFSETQ. V gave up 3 bases and J gave up 1 base, with 8 bases separating them. Written as DNA, the CDR3 is TGCGCCAGCAGCTGGGACGGGTCCTACGAGCAGTACTTC. It encodes CASSWDGSYEQYF.

This clonotype has a count of ten or more. The chain combines TRBV14 with TRBJ1-1, with D tentatively TRBD1 (6 bases). Trimming left V 4 bases short and J 7 bases short, with 16 bases between. CDR1 and CDR2 from the germline V gene are SGHDN and FVKESK. The CDR3 is made up of 14 amino acids. The CDR3 DNA reads as TGTGCCAGCAGCCGACTCGACAGGCTGCTTGAAGCTTTCTTT. It codes for CASSRLDRLLEAFF.

The rearrangement joins TRBV5-6 to TRBJ2-1; 8 nucleotides agree with TRBD1. The length of the CDR3 is 15 residues. The V and J ends lost 2 bases and 6 bases, in that order; junction bases with no gene match: 7. Per germline, CDR1 SGHDT and CDR2 YYEEEE. Here the CDR3 DNA reads TGTGCCAGCAGCTTCCGACAGGGGTTGGTCAATGAGCAGTTCTTC. Translated: CASSFRQGLVNEQFF. Variable domain in full (rest from reference TRBV5-6 and TRBJ2-1): DAGVTQSPTHLIKTRGQQVTLRCSPKSGHDTVSWYQQALGQGPQFIFQYYEEEERQRGNFPDRFSGHQFPNYSSELNVNALLLGDSALYLCASSFRQGLVNEQFFGPGTRLTVL.

This clonotype rates as medium-sized. This rearrangement joins TRBV3-1 to TRBJ1-3; TRBD1 agrees at 10 bases. The CDR3 loop spans 19 amino acids. In germline, CDR1 is LGHDT, CDR2 YNNKEL (reference sequence). Trimming took 4 bases from V and 0 from J; bases not matched to a gene: 12. CDR3 coding DNA: TGTGCCAGCAGCCCGCGGGACAGGGGCTATTCGGGCTCTGGAAACACCATATATTTT. Translation gives CASSPRDRGYSGSGNTIYF.

This clonotype was recorded at least ten times. The chain has TRBV12-3 or TRBV12-4 and TRBJ2-3, with D possibly called TRBD1 or TRBD2 (6 bases each). Trimming shortened V by 6 bases and J by 4 bases, and 20 bases separated the two germline ends. The CDR3 loop spans 16 amino acids. The CDR3 sequence: CASSLAQGGEADTQYF. The CDR3, as DNA: TGTGCCAGCAGCCTCGCACAGGGTGGGGAGGCAGATACGCAGTATTTT.

This clonotype was seen many times. The chain links TRBV4-1 to TRBJ2-7; TRBD1 agrees at 10 bases. In germline, CDR1 is MGHRA, CDR2 YSYEKL. The CDR3 contains 14 residues. J gave up 2 bases and V 4 bases, and 2 bases lay outside the gene matches. The CDR3 sequence: CASSLGQGAYEQYF. The CDR3 nucleotides read TGCGCCAGCAGCCTCGGACAGGGGGCCTACGAGCAGTACTTC.

This clonotype was seen repeatedly, ten times or more. The rearrangement joins TRBV6-5 to TRBJ2-6; no definite D call. The germline gives CDR1 MNHEY, CDR2 SVGAGI. The CDR3 consists of 15 residues. V lost 2 bases and J lost 4, with 9 bases in between. In nucleotides, the CDR3 is TGTGCCAGCAGTTACGGGGATACCGGGGCCAACGTCCTGACTTTC. Residues: CASSYGDTGANVLTF.

Ten or more counts support this clonotype. The rearrangement joins TRBV3-1 to TRBJ2-3; D is uncertain. CDR1 is LGHDT, CDR2 YNNKEL, per germline (reference sequence). Trimming shortened V by 0 bases and J by 1 base, and 14 bases separated the two germline ends. The CDR3 extends over 17 amino acids. The CDR3 nucleotides read TGTGCCAGCAGCCAAGAAGGCCTGCGTTTGGGCACAGATACGCAGTATTTT. Amino acids: CASSQEGLRLGTDTQYF.